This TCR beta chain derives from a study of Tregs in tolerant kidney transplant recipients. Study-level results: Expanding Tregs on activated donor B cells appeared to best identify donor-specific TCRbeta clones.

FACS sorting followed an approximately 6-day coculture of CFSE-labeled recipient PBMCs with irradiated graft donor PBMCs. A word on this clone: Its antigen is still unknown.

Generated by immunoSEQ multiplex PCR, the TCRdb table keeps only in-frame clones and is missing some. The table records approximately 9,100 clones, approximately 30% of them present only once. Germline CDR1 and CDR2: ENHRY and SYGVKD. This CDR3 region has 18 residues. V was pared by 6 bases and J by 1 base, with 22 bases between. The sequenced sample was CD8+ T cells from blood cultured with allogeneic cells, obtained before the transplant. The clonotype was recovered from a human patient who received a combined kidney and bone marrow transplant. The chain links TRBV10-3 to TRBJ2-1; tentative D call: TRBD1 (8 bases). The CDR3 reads CAIRGGTAQGGSYNEQFF. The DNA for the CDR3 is TGTGCCATCAGGGGCGGGACCGCACAGGGGGGGTCCTACAATGAGCAGTTCTTC.